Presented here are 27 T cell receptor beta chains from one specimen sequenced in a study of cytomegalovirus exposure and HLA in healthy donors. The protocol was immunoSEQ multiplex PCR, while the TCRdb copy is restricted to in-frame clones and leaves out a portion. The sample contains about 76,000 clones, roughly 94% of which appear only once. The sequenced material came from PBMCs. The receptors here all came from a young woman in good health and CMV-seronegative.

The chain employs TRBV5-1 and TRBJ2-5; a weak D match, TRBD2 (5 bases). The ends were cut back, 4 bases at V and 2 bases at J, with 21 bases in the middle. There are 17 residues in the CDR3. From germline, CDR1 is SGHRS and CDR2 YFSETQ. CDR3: CASSPGFEGILQETQYF. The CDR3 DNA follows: TGCGCCAGCAGCCCTGGTTTTGAGGGAATTCTTCAAGAGACCCAGTACTTC.

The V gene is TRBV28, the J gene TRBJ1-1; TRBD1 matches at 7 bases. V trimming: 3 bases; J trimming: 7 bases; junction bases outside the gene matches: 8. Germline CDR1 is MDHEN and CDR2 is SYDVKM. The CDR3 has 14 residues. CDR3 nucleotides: TGTGCCAGCAGTTTCGTGGTAGGGGGCGGTGAAGCTTTCTTT. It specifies CASSFVVGGGEAFF.

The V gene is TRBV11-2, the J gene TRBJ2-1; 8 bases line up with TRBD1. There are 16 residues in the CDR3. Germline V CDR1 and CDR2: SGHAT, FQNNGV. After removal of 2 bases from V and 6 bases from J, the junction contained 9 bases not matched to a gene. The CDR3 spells CASSLSLDRAGNEQFF. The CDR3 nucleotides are TGTGCCAGCAGCTTAAGCCTGGACAGGGCTGGCAATGAGCAGTTCTTC.

For the CDR3, the DNA is TGTGCCAGCAGCTTAAGGGGGCAGGGAGGATACAATGAGCAGTTCTTC. Residues: CASSLRGQGGYNEQFF. The chain joins TRBV11-3 to TRBJ2-1; tentatively, D is TRBD1 (7 bases). CDR3 size: 16 residues. Germline V lookup: CDR1 SGHNT, CDR2 YENEEA. The germline V and J ends were trimmed by 2 bases and 4 bases, with 15 bases remaining between them.

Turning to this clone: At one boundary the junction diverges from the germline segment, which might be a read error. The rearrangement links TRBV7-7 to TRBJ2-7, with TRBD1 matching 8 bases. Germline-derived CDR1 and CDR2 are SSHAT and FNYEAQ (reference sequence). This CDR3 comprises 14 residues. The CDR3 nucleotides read TGTGCTAGCAGCTTAACTGACAGGGGCTACGAGCAGTACTTC. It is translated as CASSLTDRGYEQYF.

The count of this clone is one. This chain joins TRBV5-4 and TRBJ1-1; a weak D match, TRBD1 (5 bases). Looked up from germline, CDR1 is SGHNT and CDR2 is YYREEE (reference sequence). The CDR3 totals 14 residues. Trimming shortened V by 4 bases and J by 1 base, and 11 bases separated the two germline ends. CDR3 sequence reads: CASSPPGGNTEAFF. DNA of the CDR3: TGTGCCAGCAGCCCCCCGGGGGGGAACACTGAAGCTTTCTTT.

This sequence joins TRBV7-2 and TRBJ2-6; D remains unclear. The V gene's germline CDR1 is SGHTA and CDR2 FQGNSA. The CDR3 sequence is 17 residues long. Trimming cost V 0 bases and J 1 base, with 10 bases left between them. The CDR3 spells CASSLALGTSGANVLTF. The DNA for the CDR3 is TGTGCCAGCAGCTTAGCGCTAGGAACATCTGGGGCCAACGTCCTGACTTTC. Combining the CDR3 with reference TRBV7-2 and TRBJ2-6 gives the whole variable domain GAGVSQSPSNKVTEKGKDVELRCDPISGHTALYWYRQSLGQGLEFLIYFQGNSAPDKSGLPSDRFSAERTGGSVSTLTIQRTQQEDSAVYLCASSLALGTSGANVLTFGAGSRLTVL.

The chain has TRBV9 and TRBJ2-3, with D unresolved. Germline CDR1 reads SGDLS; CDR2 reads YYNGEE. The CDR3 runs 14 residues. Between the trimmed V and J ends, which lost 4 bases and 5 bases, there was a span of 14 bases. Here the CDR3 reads CASSFGAHEDTQYF. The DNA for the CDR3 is TGTGCCAGCAGCTTCGGTGCCCACGAAGATACGCAGTATTTT. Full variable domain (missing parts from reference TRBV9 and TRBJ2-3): DSGVTQTPKHLITATGQRVTLRCSPRSGDLSVYWYQQSLDQGLQFLIQYYNGEERAKGNILERFSAQQFPDLHSELNLSSLELGDSALYFCASSFGAHEDTQYFGPGTRLTVL.

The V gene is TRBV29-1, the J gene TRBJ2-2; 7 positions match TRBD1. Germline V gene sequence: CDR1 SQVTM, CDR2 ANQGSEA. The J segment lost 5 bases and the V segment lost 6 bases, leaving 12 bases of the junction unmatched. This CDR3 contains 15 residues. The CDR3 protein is CSVRKTGYRTGELFF. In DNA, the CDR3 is TGCAGCGTCCGAAAGACAGGGTATCGAACCGGGGAGCTGTTTTTT.

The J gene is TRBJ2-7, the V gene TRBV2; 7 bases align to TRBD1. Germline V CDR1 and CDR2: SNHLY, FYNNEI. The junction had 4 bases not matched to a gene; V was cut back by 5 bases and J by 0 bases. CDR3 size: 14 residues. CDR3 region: CASSLGTVSYEQYF. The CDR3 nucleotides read TGTGCCAGCAGTTTAGGGACAGTCTCCTACGAGCAGTACTTC.

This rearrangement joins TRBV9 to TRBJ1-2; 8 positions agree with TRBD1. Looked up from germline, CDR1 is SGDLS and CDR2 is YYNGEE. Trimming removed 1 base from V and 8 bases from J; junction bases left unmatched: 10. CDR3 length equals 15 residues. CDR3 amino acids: CASSVPPTGERGYTF. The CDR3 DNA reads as TGTGCCAGCAGCGTACCCCCGACAGGGGAAAGAGGCTACACCTTC.

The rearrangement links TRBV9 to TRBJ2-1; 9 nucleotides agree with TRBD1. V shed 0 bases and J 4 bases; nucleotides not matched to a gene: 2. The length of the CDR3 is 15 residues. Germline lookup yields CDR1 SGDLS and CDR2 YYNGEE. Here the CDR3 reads CASSVAGQGYNEQFF. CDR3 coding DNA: TGTGCCAGCAGCGTAGCAGGACAGGGGTACAATGAGCAGTTCTTC.

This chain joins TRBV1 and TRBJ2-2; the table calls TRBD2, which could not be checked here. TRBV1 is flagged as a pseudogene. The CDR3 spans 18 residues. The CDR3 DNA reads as TGCACCAGCAGCCCCCCCTTGGCTAGCGGGACTAACACCGGGGAGCTGTTTTTT. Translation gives CTSSPPLASGTNTGELFF.

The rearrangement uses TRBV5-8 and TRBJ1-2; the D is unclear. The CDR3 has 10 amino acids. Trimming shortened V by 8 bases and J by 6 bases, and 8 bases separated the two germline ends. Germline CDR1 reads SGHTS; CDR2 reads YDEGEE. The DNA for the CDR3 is TGTGCCAGGGGAGTGGATGGCTACACCTTC. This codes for CARGVDGYTF.

The CDR3 protein is CASSEGVRNNQPQHF. DNA for the CDR3: TGTGCCAGCAGTGAGGGCGTCAGGAACAATCAGCCCCAGCATTTT. V and J are TRBV6-1 and TRBJ1-5; no reliable D call. The CDR3 contains 15 residues. Trimming cost V 3 bases and J 3 bases, with 12 bases left between them. Germline V lookup: CDR1 MNHNS, CDR2 SASEGT.

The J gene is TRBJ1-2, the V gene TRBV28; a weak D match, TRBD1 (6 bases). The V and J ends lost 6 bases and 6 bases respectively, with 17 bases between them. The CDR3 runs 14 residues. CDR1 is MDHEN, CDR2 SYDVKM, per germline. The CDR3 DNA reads TGTGCCAGCAGCAAACAGGGCCCAAGAGATGGCTACACCTTC. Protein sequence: CASSKQGPRDGYTF.

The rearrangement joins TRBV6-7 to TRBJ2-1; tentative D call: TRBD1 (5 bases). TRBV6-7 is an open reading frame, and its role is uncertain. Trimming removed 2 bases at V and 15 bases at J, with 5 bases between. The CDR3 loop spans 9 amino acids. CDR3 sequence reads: CASSYQGFF. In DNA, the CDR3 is TGTGCCAGCAGTTACCAGGGGTTCTTC.

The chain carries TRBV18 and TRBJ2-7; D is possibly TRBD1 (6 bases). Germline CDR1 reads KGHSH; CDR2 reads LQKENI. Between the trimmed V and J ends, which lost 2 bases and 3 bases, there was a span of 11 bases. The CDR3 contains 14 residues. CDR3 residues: CASSPADSDYEQYF. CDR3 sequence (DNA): TGTGCCAGCTCACCAGCGGACAGTGACTACGAGCAGTACTTC.

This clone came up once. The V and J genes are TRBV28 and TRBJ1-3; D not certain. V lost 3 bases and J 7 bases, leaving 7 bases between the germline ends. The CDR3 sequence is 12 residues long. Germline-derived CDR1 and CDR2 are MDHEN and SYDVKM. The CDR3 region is CASSFNRNTIYF. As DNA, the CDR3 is TGTGCCAGCAGTTTTAATCGGAACACCATATATTTT.

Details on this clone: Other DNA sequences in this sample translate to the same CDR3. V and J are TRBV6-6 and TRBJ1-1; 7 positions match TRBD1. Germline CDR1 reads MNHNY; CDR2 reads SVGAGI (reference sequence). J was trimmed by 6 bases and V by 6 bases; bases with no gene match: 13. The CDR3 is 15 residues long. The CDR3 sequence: CASSQRQGGSAEAFF. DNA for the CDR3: TGTGCCAGCAGCCAAAGACAGGGAGGATCCGCTGAAGCTTTCTTT.

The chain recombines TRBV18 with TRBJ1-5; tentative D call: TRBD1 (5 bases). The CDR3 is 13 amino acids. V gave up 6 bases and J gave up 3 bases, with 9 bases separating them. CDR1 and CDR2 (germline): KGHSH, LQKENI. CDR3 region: CASSDSYNQPQHF. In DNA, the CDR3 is TGTGCCAGCTCCGACAGTTACAATCAGCCCCAGCATTTT. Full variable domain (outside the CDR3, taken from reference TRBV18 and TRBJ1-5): NAGVMQNPRHLVRRRGQEARLRCSPMKGHSHVYWYRQLPEEGLKFMVYLQKENIIDESGMPKERFSAEFPKEGPSILRIQQVVRGDSAAYFCASSDSYNQPQHFGDGTRLSIL.

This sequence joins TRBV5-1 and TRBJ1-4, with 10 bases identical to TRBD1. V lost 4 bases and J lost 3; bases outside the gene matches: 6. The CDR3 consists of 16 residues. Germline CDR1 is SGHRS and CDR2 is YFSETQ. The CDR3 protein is CASSRGTGAANEKLFF. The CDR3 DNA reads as TGCGCCAGCAGCAGGGGGACAGGGGCAGCTAATGAAAAACTGTTTTTT.

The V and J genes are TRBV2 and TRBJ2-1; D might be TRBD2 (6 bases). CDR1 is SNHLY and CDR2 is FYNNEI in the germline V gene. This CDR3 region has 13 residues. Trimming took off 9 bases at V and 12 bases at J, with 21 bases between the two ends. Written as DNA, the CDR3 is TGTGCCAGTCGACTAGTTCCTGGTGGGGGGCAGTTCTTC. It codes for CASRLVPGGGQFF. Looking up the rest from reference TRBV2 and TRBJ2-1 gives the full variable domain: EPEVTQTPSHQVTQMGQEVILRCVPISNHLYFYWYRQILGQKVEFLVSFYNNEISEKSEIFDDQFSVERPDGSNFTLKIRSTKLEDSAMYFCASRLVPGGGQFFGPGTRLTVL.

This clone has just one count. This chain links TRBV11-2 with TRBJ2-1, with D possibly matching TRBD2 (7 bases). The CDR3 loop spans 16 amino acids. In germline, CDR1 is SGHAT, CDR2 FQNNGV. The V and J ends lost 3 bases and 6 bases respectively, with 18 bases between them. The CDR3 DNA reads TGTGCCAGCAGCTTCATTGGGGGGGGGCCCTTCAATGAGCAGTTCTTC. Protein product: CASSFIGGGPFNEQFF.

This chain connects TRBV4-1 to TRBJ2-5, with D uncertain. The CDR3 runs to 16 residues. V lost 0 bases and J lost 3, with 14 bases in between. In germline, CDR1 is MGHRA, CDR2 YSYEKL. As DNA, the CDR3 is TGCGCCAGCAGCCAAGACTTGCTGGCGGTAGAAGAGACCCAGTACTTC. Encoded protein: CASSQDLLAVEETQYF.

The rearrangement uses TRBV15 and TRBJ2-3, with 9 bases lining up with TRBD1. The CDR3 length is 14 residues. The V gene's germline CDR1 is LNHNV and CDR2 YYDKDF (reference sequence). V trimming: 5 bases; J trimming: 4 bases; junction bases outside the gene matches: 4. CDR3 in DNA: TGTGCCACCAGCTTGGGACAGGGACCAGATACGCAGTATTTT. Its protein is CATSLGQGPDTQYF.

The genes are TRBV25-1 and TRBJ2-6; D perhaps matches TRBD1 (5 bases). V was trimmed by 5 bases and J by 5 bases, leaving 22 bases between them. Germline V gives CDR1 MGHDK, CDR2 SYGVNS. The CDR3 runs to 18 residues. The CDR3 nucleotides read TGTGCCAGCAGTATCCCTGCAACTGGACAAAGTCGGGCCAACGTCCTGACTTTC. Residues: CASSIPATGQSRANVLTF.